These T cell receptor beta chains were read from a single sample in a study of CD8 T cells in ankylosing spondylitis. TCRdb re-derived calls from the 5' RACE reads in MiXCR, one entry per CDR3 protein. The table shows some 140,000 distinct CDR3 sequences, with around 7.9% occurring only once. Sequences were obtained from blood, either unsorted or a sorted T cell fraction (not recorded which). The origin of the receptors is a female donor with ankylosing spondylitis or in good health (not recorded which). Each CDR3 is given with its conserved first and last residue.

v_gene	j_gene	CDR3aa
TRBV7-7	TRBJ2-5	CASSYSGTGSETQYF
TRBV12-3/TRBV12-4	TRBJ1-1	CVSSFCGKDTEAFF
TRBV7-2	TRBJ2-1	CASSLTGLAGRNEQFF
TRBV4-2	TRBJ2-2	CASSQENTGELFF
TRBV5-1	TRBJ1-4	CASSTRGLGGEKLFF
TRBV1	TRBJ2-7	CTSSRRADEQYF
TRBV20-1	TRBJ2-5	CSAPRGGQETQYF
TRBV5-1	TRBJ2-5	CASSGGTGIKETQYF
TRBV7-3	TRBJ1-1	CASSSASDTEAFF
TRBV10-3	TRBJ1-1	CAISEVRTPEAFF
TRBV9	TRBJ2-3	CASSVQATSRTDTQYF
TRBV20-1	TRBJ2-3	CSARDFRADTQYF
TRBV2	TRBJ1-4	CASNGGARTNEKLFF
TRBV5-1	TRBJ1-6	CASSLGQGGSPLHF
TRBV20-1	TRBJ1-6	CSARASELFHF
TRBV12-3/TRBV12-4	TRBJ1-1	CASSFGAQAIF
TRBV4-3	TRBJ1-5	CASSQVYRGLQPQHF
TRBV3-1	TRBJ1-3	CASSKTGGEGNTIYF